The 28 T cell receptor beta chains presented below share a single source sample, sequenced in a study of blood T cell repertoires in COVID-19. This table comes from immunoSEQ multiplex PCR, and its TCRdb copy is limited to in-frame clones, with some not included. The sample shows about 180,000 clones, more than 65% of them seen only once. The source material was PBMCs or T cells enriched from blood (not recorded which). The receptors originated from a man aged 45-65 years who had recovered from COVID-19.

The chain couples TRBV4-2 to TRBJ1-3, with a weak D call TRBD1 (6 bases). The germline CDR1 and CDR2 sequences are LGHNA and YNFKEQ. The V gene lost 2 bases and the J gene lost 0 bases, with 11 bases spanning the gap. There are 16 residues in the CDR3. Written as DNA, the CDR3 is TGTGCCAGCAGCCAATCAACGGGACACTCTGGAAACACCATATATTTT. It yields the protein CASSQSTGHSGNTIYF.

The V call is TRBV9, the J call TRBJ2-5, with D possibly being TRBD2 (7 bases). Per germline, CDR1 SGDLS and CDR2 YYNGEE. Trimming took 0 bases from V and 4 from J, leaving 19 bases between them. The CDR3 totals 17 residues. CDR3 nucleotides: TGTGCCAGCAGCGTAGGGTCCGGGGGCTCGGGGGGAGAGACCCAGTACTTC. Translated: CASSVGSGGSGGETQYF.

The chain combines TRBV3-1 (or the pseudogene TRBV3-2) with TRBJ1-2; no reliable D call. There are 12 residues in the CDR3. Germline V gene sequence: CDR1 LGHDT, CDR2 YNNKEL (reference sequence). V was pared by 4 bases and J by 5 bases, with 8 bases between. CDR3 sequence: CASSLRDYGYTF. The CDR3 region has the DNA TGTGCCAGCAGCCTTCGGGATTATGGCTACACCTTC.

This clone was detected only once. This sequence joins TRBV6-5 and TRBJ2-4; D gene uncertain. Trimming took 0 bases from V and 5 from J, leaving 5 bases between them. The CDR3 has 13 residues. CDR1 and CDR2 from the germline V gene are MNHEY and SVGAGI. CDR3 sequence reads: CASSYSSQNIQYF. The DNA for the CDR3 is TGTGCCAGCAGTTACTCGAGCCAAAACATTCAGTACTTC.

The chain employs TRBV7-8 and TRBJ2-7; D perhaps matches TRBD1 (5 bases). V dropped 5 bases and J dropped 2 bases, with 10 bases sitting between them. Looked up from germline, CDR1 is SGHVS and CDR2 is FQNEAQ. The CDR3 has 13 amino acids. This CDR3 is CASSRTGPYEQYF. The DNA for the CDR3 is TGTGCCAGCAGCCGTACAGGACCCTACGAGCAGTACTTC.

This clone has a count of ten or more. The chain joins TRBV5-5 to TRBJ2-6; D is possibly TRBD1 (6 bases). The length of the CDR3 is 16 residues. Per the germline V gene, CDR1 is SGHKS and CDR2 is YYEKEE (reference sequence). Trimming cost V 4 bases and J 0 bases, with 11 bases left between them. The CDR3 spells CASSDRTVSGANVLTF. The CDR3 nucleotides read TGTGCCAGCAGCGACCGGACAGTCTCTGGGGCCAACGTCCTGACTTTC.

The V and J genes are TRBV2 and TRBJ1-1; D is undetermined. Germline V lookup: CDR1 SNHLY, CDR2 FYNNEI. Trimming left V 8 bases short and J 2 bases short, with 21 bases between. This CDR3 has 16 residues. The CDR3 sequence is CASRVPKGARNTEAFF. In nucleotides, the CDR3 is TGTGCCAGCCGCGTACCCAAGGGAGCCCGAAACACTGAAGCTTTCTTT.

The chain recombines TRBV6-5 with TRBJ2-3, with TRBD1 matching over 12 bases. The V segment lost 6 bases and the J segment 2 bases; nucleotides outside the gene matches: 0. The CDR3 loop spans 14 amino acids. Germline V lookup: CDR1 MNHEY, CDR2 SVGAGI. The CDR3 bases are TGTGCCAGCAGGGGACAGGGGGCCACAGATACGCAGTATTTT. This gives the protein CASRGQGATDTQYF.

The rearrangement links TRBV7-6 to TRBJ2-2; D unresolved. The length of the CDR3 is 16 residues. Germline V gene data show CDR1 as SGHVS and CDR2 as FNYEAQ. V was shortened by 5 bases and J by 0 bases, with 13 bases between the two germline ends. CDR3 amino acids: CASSPRIGANTGELFF. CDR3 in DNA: TGTGCCAGCAGCCCCCGGATTGGAGCGAACACCGGGGAGCTGTTTTTT.

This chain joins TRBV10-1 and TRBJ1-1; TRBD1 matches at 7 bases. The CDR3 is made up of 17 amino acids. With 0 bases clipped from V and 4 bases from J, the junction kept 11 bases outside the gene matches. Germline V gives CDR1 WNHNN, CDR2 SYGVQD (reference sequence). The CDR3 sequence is CASSESTPGHRGTEAFF. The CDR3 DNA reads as TGCGCCAGCAGTGAGTCGACTCCGGGGCACAGGGGCACTGAAGCTTTCTTT.

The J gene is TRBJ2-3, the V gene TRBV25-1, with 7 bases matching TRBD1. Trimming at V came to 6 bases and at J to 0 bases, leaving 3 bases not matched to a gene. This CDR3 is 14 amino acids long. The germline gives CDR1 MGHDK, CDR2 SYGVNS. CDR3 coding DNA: TGTGCCAGCAGGACAGGGATTAGCACAGATACGCAGTATTTT. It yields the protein CASRTGISTDTQYF.

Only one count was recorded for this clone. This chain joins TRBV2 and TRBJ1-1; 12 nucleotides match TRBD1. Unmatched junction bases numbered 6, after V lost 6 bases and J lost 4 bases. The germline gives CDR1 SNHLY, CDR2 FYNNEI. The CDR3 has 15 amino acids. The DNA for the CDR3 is TGTGCCAGCAGGTCCCGGGACAGGGGGCCCACTGAAGCTTTCTTT. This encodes CASRSRDRGPTEAFF.

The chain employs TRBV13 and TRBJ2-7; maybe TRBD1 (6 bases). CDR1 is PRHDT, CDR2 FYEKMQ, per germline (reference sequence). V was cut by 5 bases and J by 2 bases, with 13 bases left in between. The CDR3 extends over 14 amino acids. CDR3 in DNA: TGTGCCAGCAGCCACAGGGTGGGGACCTACGAGCAGTACTTC. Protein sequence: CASSHRVGTYEQYF.

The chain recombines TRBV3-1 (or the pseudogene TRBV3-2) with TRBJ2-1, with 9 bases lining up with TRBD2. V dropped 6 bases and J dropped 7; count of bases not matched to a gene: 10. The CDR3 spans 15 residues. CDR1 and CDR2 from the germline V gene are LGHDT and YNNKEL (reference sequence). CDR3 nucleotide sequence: TGTGCCAGCAGGTTCCTAGCGGGGATTGGGAATGAGCAGTTCTTC. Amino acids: CASRFLAGIGNEQFF.

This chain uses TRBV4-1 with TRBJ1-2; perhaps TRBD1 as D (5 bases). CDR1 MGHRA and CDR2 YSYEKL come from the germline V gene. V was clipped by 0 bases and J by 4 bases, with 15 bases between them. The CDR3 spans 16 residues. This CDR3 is CASSQDRGYAVYGYTF. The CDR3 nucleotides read TGCGCCAGCAGCCAAGATAGGGGTTATGCGGTCTATGGCTACACCTTC.

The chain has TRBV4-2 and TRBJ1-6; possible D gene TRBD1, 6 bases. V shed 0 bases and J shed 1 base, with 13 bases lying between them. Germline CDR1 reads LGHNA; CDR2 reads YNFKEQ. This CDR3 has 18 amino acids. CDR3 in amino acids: CASSQDLRGASYNSPLHF. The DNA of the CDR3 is TGTGCCAGCAGCCAAGATCTCCGGGGGGCGTCCTATAATTCACCCCTCCACTTT.

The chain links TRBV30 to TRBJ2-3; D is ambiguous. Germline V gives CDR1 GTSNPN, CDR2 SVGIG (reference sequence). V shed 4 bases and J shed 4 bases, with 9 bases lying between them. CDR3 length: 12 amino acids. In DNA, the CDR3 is TGTGCCTGGAACAGTGCCTCAGATACGCAGTATTTT. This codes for CAWNSASDTQYF.

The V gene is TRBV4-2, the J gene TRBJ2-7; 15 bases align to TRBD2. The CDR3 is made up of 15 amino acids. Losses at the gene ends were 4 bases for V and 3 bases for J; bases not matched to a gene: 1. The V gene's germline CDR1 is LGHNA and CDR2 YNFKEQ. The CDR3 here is CASSPGLAGGYEQYF. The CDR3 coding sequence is TGTGCCAGCAGCCCGGGACTAGCGGGGGGCTACGAGCAGTACTTC.

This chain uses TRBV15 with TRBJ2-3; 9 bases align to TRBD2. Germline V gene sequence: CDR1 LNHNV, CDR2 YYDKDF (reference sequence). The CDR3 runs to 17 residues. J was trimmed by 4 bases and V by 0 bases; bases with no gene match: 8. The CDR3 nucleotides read TGTGCCACCAGCAGAGAGTACGGTAGCGGGGGATCAGATACGCAGTATTTT. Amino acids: CATSREYGSGGSDTQYF.

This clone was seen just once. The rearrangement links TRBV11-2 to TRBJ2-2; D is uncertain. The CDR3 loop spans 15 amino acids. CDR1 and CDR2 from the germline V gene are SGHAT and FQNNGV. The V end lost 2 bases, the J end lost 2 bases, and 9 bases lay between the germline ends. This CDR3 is CASSLLLSNTGELFF. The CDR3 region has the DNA TGTGCCAGCAGCTTACTACTGTCCAACACCGGGGAGCTGTTTTTT. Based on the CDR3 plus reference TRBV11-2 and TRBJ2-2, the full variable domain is EAGVAQSPRYKIIEKRQSVAFWCNPISGHATLYWYQQILGQGPKLLIQFQNNGVVDDSQLPKDRFSAERLKGVDSTLKIQPAKLEDSAVYLCASSLLLSNTGELFFGEGSRLTVL.

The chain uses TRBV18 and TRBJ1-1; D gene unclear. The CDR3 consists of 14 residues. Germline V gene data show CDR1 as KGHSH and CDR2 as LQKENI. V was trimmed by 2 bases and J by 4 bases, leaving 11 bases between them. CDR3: CASSPRRPGTEAFF. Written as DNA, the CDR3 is TGTGCCAGCTCACCAAGGAGGCCGGGCACTGAAGCTTTCTTT.

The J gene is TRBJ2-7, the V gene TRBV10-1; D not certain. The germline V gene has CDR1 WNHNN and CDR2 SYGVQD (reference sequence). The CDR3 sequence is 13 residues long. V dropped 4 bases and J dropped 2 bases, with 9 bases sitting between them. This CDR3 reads CASSGPDTYEQYF. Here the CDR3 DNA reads TGCGCCAGCAGTGGTCCAGATACCTACGAGCAGTACTTC.

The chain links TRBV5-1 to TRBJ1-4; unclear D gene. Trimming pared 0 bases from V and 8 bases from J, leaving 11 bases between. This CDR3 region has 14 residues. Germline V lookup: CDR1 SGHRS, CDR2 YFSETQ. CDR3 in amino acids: CASSLVGSLEKLFF. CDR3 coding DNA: TGCGCCAGCAGCTTGGTCGGGTCCCTGGAAAAACTGTTTTTT.

The chain's CDR3 is CASSLNEKLFF. The CDR3 DNA reads as TGTGCCAGCAGTCTTAATGAAAAACTGTTTTTT. This sequence joins TRBV12-3 or TRBV12-4 and TRBJ1-4; no reliable D call. The CDR3 contains 11 residues. Between the trimmed V and J ends, which lost 5 bases and 4 bases, there was a span of 2 bases.

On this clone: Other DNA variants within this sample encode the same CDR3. The chain's CDR3 is CASSIAGSDTQYF. CDR3 sequence (DNA): TGTGCCAGTAGTATAGCAGGGTCAGATACGCAGTATTTT. The genes are TRBV19 and TRBJ2-3; D is possibly TRBD1 (5 bases). The CDR3 totals 13 residues. The germline gives CDR1 LNHDA, CDR2 SQIVND (reference sequence). V lost 1 base and J 4 bases, leaving 6 bases between the germline ends.

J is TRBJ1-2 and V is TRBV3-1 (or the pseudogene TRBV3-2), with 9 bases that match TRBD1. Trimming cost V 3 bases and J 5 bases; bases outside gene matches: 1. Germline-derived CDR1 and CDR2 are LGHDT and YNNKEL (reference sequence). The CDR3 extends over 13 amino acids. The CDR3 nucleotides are TGTGCCAGCAGCCAGACAGGGGGTTATGGCTACACCTTC. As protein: CASSQTGGYGYTF.

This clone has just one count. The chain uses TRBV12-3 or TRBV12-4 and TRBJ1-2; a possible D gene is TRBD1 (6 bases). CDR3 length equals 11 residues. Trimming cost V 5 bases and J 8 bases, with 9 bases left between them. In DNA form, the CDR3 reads TGTGCCAGCAGTCAGGGGTGGGGCTACACCTTC. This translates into CASSQGWGYTF.

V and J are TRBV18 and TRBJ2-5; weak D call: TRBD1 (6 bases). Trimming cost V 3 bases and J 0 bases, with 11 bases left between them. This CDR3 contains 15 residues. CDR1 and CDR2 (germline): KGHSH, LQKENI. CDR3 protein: CASSPNAGDQETQYF. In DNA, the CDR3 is TGTGCCAGCTCACCGAATGCAGGGGACCAAGAGACCCAGTACTTC. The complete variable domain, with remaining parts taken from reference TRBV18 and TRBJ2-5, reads NAGVMQNPRHLVRRRGQEARLRCSPMKGHSHVYWYRQLPEEGLKFMVYLQKENIIDESGMPKERFSAEFPKEGPSILRIQQVVRGDSAAYFCASSPNAGDQETQYFGPGTRLLVL.